The next 8 T cell receptor beta chains were all read from a single sample in a study of T cells after yellow fever vaccination. TCRdb called the 5' RACE reads again in MiXCR, with one record for every CDR3 protein. The table includes some 250,000 distinct CDR3 sequences, 6.5% to 8.5% detected once. The starting material was CD4+ T cells sorted from PBMCs, obtained 15 days after the yellow fever booster vaccination. These TCRs come from a man aged 25 to 40 who received the YFV17D yellow fever vaccine.

Ten or more counts support this clonotype. The chain has TRBV18 and TRBJ1-1; D possibly corresponds to TRBD1 (6 bases). This CDR3 spans 15 amino acids. V lost 1 base to trimming and J lost 1 base, with 10 bases between them. Per the germline V gene, CDR1 is KGHSH and CDR2 is LQKENI. The CDR3 sequence is CASSPRGHRNTEAFF. In DNA, the CDR3 is TGTGCCAGCTCACCACGGGGACACCGGAACACTGAAGCTTTCTTT. The complete variable domain, with remaining parts taken from reference TRBV18 and TRBJ1-1, reads NAGVMQNPRHLVRRRGQEARLRCSPMKGHSHVYWYRQLPEEGLKFMVYLQKENIIDESGMPKERFSAEFPKEGPSILRIQQVVRGDSAAYFCASSPRGHRNTEAFFGQGTRLTVV.

This clonotype turned up a few times. The chain recombines TRBV10-3 with TRBJ1-5; D not certain. The CDR3 spans 12 residues. The germline gives CDR1 ENHRY, CDR2 SYGVKD. The CDR3 reads CAIWDSNQPQHF. CDR3 DNA: TGTGCGATTTGGGATAGCAATCAGCCCCAGCATTTT.

Turning to this clonotype: An end of the junction does not agree with germline; a read error may underlie this. The rearrangement uses TRBV6-2 or TRBV6-3 and TRBJ2-7; TRBD1 agrees at 9 bases. Germline V CDR1 and CDR2: MNHEY, SVGEGT. The CDR3 contains 14 residues. CDR3 in DNA: TGTGCCAGCAGAAGACAGGGGGTCGTATACGTGCAGTACTTC. Its translation: CASRRQGVVYVQYF.

The chain uses TRBV7-9 and TRBJ2-1; the match to TRBD2 covers 8 bases. CDR1 is SEHNR, CDR2 FQNEAQ, per germline (reference sequence). The CDR3 runs to 16 residues. The ends lost 5 bases at V and 4 bases at J; junction bases unmatched: 10. CDR3 region: CASSALRREVYNEQFF. For the CDR3, the DNA is TGTGCCAGCAGCGCCTTGCGGCGGGAGGTTTACAATGAGCAGTTCTTC.

This clonotype was seen more than once but under ten times. The chain recombines TRBV29-1 with TRBJ2-5, with D possibly called TRBD1 or TRBD2 (5 bases each). V lost 8 bases and J 1 base, leaving 17 bases between the germline ends. The CDR3 is 14 amino acids. CDR1 is SQVTM, CDR2 ANQGSEA, per germline. CDR3 residues: CSLRGALTQETQYF. The CDR3 DNA follows: TGCAGCCTTCGGGGCGCGCTAACCCAAGAGACCCAGTACTTC. The variable domain in full, with the rest retrieved from reference TRBV29-1 and TRBJ2-5, is SAVISQKPSRDICQRGTSLTIQCQVDSQVTMMFWYRQQPGQSLTLIATANQGSEATYESGFVIDKFPISRPNLTFSTLTVSNMSPEDSSIYLCSLRGALTQETQYFGPGTRLLVL.

V usage is TRBV5-6 and J usage is TRBJ2-5; D may be TRBD2 (5 bases). The CDR3 runs 15 residues. V lost 4 bases and J 5 bases, leaving 18 bases between the germline ends. CDR1 and CDR2 from the germline V gene are SGHDT and YYEEEE. CDR3 residues: CASSLRPTRMETQYF. The CDR3 bases are TGTGCCAGCAGCCTACGTCCTACTAGGATGGAGACCCAGTACTTC.

A remark on this clonotype: At one end, the junction sequence differs from germline, possibly due to a read error. J is TRBJ2-1 and V is TRBV27, with a possible D match to TRBD1 (6 bases). Germline V CDR1 and CDR2: MNHEY, SMNVEV (reference sequence). This CDR3 has 16 residues. The chain's CDR3 is CASSPLSGAGYNKQFF. DNA of the CDR3: TGTGCCAGCAGTCCCCTCTCAGGGGCGGGTTACAATAAGCAGTTCTTC.

This clonotype was seen only a few times. The chain combines TRBV20-1 with TRBJ2-5; possibly TRBD1 or TRBD2 for D (5 bases each). Deletions cut 3 bases from V and 4 bases from J, with 18 bases between. Germline loops: CDR1 DFQATT, CDR2 SNEGSKA (reference sequence). This CDR3 comprises 15 residues. This CDR3 reads CSASGTGGTVETQYF. Written as DNA, the CDR3 is TGCAGTGCTAGCGGCACAGGTGGGACGGTAGAGACCCAGTACTTC.